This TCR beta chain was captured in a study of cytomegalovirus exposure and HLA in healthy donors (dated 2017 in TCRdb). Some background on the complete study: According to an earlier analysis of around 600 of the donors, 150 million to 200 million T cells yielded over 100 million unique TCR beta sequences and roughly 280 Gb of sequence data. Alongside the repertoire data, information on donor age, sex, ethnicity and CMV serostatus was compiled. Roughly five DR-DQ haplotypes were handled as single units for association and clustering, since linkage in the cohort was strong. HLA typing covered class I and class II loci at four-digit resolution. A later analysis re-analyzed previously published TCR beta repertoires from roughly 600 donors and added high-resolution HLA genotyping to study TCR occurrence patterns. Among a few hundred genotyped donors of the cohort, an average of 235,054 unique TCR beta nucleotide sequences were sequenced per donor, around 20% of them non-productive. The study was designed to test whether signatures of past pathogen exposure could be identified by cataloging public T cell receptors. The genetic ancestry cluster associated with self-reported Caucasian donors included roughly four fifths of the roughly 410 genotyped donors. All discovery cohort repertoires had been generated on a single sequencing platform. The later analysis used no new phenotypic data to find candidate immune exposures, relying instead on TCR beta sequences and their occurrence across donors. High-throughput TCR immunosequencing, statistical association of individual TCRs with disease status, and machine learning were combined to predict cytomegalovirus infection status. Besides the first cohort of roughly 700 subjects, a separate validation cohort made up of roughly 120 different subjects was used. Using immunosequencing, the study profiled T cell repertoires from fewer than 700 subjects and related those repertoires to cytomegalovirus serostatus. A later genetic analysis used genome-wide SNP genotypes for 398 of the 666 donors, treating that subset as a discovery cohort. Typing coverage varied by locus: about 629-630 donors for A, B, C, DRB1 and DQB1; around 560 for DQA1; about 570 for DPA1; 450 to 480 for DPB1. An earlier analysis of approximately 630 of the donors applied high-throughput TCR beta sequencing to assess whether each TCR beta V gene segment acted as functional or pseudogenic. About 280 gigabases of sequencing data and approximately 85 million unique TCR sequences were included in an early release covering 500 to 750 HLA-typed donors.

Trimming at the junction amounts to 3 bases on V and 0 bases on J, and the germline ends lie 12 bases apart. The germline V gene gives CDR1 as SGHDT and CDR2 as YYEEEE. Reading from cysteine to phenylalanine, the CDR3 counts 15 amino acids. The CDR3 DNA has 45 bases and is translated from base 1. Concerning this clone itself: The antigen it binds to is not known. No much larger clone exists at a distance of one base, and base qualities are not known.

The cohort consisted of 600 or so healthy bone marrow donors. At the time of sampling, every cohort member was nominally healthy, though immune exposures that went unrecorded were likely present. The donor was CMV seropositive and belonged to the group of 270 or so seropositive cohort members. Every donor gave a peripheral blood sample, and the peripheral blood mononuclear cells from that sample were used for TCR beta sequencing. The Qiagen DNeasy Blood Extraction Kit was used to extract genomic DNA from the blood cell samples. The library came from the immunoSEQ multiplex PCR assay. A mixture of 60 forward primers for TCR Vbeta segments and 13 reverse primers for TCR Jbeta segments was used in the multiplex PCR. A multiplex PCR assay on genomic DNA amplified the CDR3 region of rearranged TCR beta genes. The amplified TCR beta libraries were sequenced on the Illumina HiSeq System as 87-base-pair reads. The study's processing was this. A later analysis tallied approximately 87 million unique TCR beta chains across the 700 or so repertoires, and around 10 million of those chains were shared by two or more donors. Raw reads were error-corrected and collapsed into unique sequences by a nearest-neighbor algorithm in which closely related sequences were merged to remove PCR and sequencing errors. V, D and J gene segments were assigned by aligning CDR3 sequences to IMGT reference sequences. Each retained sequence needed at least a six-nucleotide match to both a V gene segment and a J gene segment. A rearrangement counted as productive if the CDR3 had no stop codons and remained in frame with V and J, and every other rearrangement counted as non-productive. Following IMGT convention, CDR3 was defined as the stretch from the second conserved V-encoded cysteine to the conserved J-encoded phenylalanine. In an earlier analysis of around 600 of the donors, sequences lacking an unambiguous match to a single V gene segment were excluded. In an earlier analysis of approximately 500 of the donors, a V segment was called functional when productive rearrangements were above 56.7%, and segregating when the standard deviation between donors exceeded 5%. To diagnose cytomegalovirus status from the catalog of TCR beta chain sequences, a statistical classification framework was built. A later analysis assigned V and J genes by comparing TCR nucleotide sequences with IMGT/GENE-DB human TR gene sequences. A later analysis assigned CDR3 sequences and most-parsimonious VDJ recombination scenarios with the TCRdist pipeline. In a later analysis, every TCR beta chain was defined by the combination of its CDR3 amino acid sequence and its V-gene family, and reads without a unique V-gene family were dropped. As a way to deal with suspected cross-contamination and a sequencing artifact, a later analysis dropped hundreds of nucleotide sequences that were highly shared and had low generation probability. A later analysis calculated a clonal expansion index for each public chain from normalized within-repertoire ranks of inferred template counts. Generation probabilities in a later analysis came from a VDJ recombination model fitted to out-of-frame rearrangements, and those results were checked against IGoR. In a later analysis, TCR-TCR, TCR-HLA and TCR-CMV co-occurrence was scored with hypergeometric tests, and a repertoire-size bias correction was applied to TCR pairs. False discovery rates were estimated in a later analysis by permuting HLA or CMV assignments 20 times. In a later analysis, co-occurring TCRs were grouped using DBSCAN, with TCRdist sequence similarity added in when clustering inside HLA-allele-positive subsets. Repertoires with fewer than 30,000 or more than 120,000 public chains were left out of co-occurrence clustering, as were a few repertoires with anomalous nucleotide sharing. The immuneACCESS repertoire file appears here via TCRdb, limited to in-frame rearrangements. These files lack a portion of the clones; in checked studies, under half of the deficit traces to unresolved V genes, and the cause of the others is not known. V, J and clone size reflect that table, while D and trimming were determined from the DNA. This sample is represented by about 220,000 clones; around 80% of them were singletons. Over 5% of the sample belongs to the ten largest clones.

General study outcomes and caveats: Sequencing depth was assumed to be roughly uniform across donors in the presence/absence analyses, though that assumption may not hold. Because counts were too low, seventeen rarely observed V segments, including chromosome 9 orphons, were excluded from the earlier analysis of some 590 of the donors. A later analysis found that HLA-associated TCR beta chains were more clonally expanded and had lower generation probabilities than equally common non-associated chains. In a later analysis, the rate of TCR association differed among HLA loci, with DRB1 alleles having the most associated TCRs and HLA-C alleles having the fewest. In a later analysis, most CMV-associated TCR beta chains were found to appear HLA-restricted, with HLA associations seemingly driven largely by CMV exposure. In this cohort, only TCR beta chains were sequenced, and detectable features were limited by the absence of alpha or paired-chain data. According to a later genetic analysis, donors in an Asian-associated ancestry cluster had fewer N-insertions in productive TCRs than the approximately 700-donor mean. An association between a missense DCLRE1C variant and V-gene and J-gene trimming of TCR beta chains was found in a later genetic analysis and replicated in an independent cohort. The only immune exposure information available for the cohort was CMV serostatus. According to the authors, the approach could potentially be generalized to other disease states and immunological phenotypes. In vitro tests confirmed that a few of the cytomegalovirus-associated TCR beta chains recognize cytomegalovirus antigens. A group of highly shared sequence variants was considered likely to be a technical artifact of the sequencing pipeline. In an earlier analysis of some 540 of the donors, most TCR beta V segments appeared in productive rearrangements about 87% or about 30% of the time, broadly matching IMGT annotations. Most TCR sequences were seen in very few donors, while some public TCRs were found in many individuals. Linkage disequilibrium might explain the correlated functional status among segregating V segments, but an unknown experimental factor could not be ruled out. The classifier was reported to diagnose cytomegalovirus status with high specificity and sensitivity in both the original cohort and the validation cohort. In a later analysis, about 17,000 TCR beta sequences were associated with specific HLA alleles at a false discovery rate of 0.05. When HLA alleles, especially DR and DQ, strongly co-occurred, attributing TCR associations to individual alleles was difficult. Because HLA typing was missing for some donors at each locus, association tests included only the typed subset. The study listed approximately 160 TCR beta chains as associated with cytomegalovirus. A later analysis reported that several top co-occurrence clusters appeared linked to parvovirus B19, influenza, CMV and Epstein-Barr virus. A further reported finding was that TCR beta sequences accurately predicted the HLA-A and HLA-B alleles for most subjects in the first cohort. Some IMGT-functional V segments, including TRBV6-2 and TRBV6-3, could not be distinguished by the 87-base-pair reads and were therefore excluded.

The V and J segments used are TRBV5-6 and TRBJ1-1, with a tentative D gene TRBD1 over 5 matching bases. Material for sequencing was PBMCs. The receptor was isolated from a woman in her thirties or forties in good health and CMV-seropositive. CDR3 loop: CASSSTGQMNTEAFF. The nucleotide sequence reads TGTGCCAGCAGCTCGACTGGACAAATGAACACTGAAGCTTTCTTT.